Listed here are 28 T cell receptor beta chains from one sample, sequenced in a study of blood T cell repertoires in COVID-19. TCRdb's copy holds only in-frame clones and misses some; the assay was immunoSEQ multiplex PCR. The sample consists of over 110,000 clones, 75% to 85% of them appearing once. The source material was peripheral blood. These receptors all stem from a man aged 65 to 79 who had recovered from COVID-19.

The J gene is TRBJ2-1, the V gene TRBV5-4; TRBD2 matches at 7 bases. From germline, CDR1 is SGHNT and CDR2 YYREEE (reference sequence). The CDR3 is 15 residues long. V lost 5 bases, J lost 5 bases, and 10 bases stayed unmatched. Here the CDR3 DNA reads TGTGCCAGCAGGTATGGAGGGGAGGGACACAATGAGCAGTTCTTC. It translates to CASRYGGEGHNEQFF.

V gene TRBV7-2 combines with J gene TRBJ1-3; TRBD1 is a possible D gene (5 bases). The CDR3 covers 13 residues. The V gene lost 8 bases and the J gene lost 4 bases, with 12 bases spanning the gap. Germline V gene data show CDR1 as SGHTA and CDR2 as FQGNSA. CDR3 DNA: TGTGCCAGCCGCCAGGGTACGGGAAACACCATATATTTT. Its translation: CASRQGTGNTIYF.

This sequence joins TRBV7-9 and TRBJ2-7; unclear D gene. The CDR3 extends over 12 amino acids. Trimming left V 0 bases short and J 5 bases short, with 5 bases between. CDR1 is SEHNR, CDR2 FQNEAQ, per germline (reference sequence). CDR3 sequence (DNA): TGTGCCAGCAGCTTAGCGAGAGACGAGCAGTACTTC. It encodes CASSLARDEQYF.

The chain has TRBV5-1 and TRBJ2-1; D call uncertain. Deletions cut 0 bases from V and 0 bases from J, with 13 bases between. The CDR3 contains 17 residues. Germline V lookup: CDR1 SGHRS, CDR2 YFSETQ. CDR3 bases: TGCGCCAGCAGCTTGGGAGCGACCCGGAGCTCCTACAATGAGCAGTTCTTC. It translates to CASSLGATRSSYNEQFF.

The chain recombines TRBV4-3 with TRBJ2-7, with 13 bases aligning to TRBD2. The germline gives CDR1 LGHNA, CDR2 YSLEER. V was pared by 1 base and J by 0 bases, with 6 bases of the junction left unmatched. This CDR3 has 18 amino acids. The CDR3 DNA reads TGCGCCAGCAGCCAAGGTACTAGCGGGAGGGATATCTCCTACGAGCAGTACTTC. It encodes CASSQGTSGRDISYEQYF.

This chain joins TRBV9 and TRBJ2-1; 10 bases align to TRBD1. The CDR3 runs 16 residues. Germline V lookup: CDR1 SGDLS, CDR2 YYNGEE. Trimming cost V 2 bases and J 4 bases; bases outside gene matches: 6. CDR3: CASSVGQGDSYNEQFF. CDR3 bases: TGTGCCAGCAGCGTTGGACAGGGGGATTCTTACAATGAGCAGTTCTTC.

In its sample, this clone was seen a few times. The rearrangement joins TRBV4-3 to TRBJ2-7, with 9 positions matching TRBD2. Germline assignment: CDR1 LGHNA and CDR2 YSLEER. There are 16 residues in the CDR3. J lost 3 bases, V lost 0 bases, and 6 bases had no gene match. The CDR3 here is CASSQDRGSGGYEQYF. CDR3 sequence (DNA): TGCGCCAGCAGCCAAGATCGGGGTAGCGGGGGCTACGAGCAGTACTTC.

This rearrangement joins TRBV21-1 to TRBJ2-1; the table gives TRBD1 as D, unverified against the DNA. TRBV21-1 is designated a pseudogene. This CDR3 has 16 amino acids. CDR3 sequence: CASRRKRAGDHNEQFF. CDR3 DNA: TGTGCCAGCAGACGAAAACGGGCAGGGGACCACAATGAGCAGTTCTTC.

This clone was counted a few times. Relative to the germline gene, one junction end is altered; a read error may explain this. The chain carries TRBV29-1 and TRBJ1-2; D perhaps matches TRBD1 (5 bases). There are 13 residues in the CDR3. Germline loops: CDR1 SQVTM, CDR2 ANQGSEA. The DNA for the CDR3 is TGCAGCGCTGAACCGCAGGGATCGAGGGGCTACACCTTC. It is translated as CSAEPQGSRGYTF.

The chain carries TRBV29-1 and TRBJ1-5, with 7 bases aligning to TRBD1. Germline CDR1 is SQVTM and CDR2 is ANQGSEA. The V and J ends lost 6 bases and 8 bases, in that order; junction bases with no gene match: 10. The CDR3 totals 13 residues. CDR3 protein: CSVAKGAGEPQHF. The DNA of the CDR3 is TGCAGCGTGGCCAAGGGGGCTGGTGAGCCCCAGCATTTT. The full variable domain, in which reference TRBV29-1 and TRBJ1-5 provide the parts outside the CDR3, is SAVISQKPSRDICQRGTSLTIQCQVDSQVTMMFWYRQQPGQSLTLIATANQGSEATYESGFVIDKFPISRPNLTFSTLTVSNMSPEDSSIYLCSVAKGAGEPQHFGDGTRLSIL.

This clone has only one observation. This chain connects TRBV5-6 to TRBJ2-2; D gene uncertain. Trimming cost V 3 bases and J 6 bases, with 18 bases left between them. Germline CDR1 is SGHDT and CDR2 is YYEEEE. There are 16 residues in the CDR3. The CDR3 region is CASSSRFFPTPGELFF. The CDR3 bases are TGTGCCAGCAGCTCGCGGTTCTTCCCTACACCCGGGGAGCTGTTTTTT.

The CDR3 is CASSDRGLADTQYF. CDR3 nucleotides: TGTGCCAGCAGTGACAGGGGGCTGGCAGATACGCAGTATTTT. The chain employs TRBV27 and TRBJ2-3, with 10 positions matching TRBD1. This CDR3 is built from 14 residues. V gave up 5 bases and J gave up 4 bases; unmatched junction bases: 3. CDR1 and CDR2 from the germline V gene are MNHEY and SMNVEV (reference sequence).

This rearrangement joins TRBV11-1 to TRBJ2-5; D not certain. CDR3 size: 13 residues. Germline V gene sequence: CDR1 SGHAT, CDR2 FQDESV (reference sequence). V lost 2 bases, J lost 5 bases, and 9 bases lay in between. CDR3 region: CASSLLPEETQYF. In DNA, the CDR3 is TGTGCCAGCAGCTTACTTCCCGAGGAGACCCAGTACTTC.

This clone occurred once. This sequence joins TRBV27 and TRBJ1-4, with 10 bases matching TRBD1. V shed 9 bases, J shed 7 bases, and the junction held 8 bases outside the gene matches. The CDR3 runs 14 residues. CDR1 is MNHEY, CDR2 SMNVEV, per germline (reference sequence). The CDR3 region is CASGGGQGTEKLFF. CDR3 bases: TGTGCCAGTGGCGGGGGACAGGGGACTGAAAAACTGTTTTTT.

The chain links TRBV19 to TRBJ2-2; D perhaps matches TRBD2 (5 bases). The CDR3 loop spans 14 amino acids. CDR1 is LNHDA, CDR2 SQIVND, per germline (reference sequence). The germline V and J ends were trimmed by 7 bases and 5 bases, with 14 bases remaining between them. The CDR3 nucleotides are TGTGCCAGTACCACCCTGAGGGAGACCGGGGAGCTGTTTTTT. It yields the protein CASTTLRETGELFF.

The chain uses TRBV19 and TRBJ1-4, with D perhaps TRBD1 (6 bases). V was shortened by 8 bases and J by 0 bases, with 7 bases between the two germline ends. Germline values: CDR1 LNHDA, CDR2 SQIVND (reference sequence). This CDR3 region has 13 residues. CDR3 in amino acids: CASRTATNEKLFF. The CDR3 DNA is TGTGCCAGTCGGACAGCAACTAATGAAAAACTGTTTTTT.

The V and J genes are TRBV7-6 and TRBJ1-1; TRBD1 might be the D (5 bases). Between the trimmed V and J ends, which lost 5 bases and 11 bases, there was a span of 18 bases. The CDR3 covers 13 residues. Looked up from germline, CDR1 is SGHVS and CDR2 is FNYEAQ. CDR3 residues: CASSPTAGGVAFF. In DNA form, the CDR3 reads TGTGCCAGCAGCCCAACGGCTGGGGGGGTGGCTTTCTTT.

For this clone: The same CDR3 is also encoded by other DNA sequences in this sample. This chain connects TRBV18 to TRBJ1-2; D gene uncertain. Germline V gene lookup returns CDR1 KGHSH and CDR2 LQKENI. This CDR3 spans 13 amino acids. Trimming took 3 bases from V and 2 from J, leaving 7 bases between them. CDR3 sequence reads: CASSPDSNYGYTF. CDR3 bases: TGTGCCAGCTCACCGGACTCGAACTATGGCTACACCTTC.

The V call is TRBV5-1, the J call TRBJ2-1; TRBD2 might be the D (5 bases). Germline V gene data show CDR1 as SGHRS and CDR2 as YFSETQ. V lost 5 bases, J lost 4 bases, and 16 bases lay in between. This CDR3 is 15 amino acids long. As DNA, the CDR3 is TGCGCCAGCAGTGTCGGGGTGCAGGTTTACAATGAGCAGTTCTTC. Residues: CASSVGVQVYNEQFF.

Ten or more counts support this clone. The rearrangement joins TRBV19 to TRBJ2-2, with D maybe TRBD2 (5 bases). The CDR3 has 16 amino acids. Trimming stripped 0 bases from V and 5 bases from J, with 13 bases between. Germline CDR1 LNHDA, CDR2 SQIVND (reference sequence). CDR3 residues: CASSIDIAERTGELFF. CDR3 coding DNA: TGTGCCAGTAGTATAGATATCGCCGAGCGGACCGGGGAGCTGTTTTTT.

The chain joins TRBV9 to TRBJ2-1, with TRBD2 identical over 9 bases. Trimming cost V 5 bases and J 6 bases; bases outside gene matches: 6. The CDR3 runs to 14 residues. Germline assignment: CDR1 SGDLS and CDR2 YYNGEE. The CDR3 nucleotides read TGTGCCAGCAGTCTAGCGGGACCTACCAATGAGCAGTTCTTC. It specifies CASSLAGPTNEQFF.

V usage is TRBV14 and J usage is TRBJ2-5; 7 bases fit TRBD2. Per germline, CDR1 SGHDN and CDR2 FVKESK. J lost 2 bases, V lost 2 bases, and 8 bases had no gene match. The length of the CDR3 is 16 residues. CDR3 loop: CASSQHTSADQETQYF. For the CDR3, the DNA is TGTGCCAGCAGCCAACATACTAGCGCGGATCAAGAGACCCAGTACTTC.

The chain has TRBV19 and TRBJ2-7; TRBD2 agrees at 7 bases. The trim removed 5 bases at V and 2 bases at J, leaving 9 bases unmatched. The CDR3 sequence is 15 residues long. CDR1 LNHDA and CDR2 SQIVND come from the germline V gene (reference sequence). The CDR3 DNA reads TGTGCCAGTAGTCTGACTAGCAGACCAACCTACGAGCAGTACTTC. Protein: CASSLTSRPTYEQYF. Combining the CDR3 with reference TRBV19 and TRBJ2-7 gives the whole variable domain DGGITQSPKYLFRKEGQNVTLSCEQNLNHDAMYWYRQDPGQGLRLIYYSQIVNDFQKGDIAEGYSVSREKKESFPLTVTSAQKNPTAFYLCASSLTSRPTYEQYFGPGTRLTVT.

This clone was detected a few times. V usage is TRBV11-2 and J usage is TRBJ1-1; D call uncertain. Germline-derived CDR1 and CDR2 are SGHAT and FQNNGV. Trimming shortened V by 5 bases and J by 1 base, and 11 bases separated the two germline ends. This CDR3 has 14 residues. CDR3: CASSLYLENTEAFF. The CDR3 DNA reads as TGTGCCAGCAGCCTATACCTTGAGAACACTGAAGCTTTCTTT. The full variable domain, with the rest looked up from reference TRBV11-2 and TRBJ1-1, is EAGVAQSPRYKIIEKRQSVAFWCNPISGHATLYWYQQILGQGPKLLIQFQNNGVVDDSQLPKDRFSAERLKGVDSTLKIQPAKLEDSAVYLCASSLYLENTEAFFGQGTRLTVV.

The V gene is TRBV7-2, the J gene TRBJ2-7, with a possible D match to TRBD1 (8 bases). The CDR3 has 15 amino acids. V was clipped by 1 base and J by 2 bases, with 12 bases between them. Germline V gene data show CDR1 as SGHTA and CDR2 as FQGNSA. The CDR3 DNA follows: TGTGCCAGCAGCTTAGACAGGGGGGGCACCTACGAGCAGTACTTC. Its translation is CASSLDRGGTYEQYF.

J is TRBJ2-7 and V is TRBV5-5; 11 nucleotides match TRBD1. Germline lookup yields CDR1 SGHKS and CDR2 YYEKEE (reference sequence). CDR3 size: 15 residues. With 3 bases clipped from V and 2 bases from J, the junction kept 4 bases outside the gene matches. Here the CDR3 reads CASSWDRGFPYEQYF. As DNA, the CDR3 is TGTGCCAGCAGCTGGGACAGGGGGTTCCCCTACGAGCAGTACTTC.

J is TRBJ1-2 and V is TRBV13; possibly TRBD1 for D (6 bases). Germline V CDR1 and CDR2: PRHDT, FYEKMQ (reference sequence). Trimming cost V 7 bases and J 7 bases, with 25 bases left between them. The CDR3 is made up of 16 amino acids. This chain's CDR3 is CASNTVGGSPRGGYTF. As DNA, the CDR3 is TGTGCCAGCAACACAGTGGGGGGGTCCCCCAGGGGTGGCTACACCTTC.

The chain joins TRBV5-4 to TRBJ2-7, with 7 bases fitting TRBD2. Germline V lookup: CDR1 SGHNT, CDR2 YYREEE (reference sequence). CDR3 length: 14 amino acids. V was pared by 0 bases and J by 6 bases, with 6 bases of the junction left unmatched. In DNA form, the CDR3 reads TGTGCCAGCAGCTTGGTGGCAGGGAGGGTCGAGCAGTACTTC. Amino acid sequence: CASSLVAGRVEQYF.